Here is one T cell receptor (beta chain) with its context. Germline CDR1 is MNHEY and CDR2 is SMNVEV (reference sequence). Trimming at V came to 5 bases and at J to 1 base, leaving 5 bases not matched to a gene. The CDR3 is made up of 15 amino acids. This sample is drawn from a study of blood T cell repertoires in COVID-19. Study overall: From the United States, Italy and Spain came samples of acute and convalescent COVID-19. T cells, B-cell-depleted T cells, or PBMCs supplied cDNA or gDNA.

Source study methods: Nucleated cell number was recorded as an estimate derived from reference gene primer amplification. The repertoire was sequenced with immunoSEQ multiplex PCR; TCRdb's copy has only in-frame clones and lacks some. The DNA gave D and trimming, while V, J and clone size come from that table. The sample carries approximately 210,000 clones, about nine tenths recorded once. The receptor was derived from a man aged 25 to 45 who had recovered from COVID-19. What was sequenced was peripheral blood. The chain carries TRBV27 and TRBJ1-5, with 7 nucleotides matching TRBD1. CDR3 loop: CASSPLTGSNQPQHF. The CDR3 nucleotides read TGTGCCAGCAGTCCCCTGACAGGGAGCAATCAGCCCCAGCATTTT.